The 32 T cell receptor beta chains presented below share a single source sample, sequenced in a study of technical replicates of blood from a few donors. Using immunoSEQ multiplex PCR, the repertoire was profiled, and TCRdb retains in-frame clones only, with some absent. Here the sample spans around 80,000 clones, around 94% being singletons. Material for sequencing was T cells isolated from PBMCs. These receptor sequences come from a human donor in good health.

The V gene is TRBV7-9, the J gene TRBJ2-7, with 7 bases lining up with TRBD1. This CDR3 comprises 14 residues. The ends lost 5 bases at V and 4 bases at J; junction bases unmatched: 8. Germline CDR1 and CDR2: SEHNR and FQNEAQ (reference sequence). CDR3 nucleotides: TGTGCCAGCAGCCGTTCGGGACAGAGTTACGAGCAGTACTTC. It translates to CASSRSGQSYEQYF.

The genes are TRBV10-1 and TRBJ2-7, with TRBD2 matching over 8 bases. Germline CDR1 WNHNN, CDR2 SYGVQD (reference sequence). The CDR3 is 13 residues long. The V and J ends lost 7 bases and 4 bases, in that order; junction bases with no gene match: 6. This CDR3 reads CASNSGRRYEQYF. The DNA for the CDR3 is TGCGCCAGCAACAGCGGGAGAAGGTACGAGCAGTACTTC.

J is TRBJ2-2 and V is TRBV7-9, with 7 bases that match TRBD2. The CDR3 consists of 14 residues. Germline trimming cut 5 bases from V and 7 bases from J; bases unmatched to any gene: 7. Per germline, CDR1 SEHNR and CDR2 FQNEAQ (reference sequence). In DNA, the CDR3 is TGTGCCAGCAGCCATTGGGAGGGAGTCGGGGAGCTGTTTTTT. This gives the protein CASSHWEGVGELFF.

This chain joins TRBV5-4 and TRBJ2-5; D call uncertain. Trimming cost V 1 base and J 1 base, with 2 bases left between them. There are 12 residues in the CDR3. CDR1 is SGHNT and CDR2 is YYREEE in the germline V gene (reference sequence). Here the CDR3 DNA reads TGTGCCAGCAGCTTGCTCCAAGAGACCCAGTACTTC. Its protein is CASSLLQETQYF.

The chain employs TRBV5-6 and TRBJ2-7; 8 bases are shared with TRBD1. J gave up 7 bases and V 4 bases, and 10 bases lay outside the gene matches. Germline assignment: CDR1 SGHDT and CDR2 YYEEEE. This CDR3 is built from 14 residues. This CDR3 is CASSVTGEGLEQYF. As DNA, the CDR3 is TGTGCCAGCAGCGTGACAGGGGAAGGTTTGGAGCAGTACTTC.

The chain combines TRBV27 with TRBJ2-3; 9 positions match TRBD1. Trimming removed 5 bases from V and 1 base from J; junction bases left unmatched: 7. In germline, CDR1 is MNHEY, CDR2 SMNVEV (reference sequence). The CDR3 covers 16 residues. CDR3 nucleotides: TGTGCCAGCAGTGTACTCCGGGACAGGGGCACAGATACGCAGTATTTT. This translates into CASSVLRDRGTDTQYF.

Here the CDR3 reads CASSSGTWLPYEQYF. For the CDR3, the DNA is TGTGCCAGCAGCTCCGGGACTTGGTTACCCTACGAGCAGTACTTC. The chain is built from TRBV7-2 and TRBJ2-7; tentatively, D is TRBD2 (6 bases). This CDR3 is 15 amino acids long. The V end was cut by 4 bases, the J end by 2 bases, with 15 bases between. Germline CDR1 SGHTA, CDR2 FQGNSA.

This clone was seen a single time. The V call is TRBV9, the J call TRBJ1-2; 10 nucleotides match TRBD1. This CDR3 has 14 residues. Germline V gene lookup returns CDR1 SGDLS and CDR2 YYNGEE. Losses at the gene ends were 0 bases for V and 8 bases for J; bases not matched to a gene: 4. CDR3 protein: CASSVVGTGVGYTF. The CDR3 coding sequence is TGTGCCAGCAGCGTAGTTGGGACAGGGGTCGGCTACACCTTC.

V and J are TRBV7-6 and TRBJ2-7; the match to TRBD2 covers 8 bases. V was pared by 3 bases and J by 4 bases, with 8 bases of the junction left unmatched. This CDR3 spans 15 amino acids. CDR1 is SGHVS and CDR2 is FNYEAQ in the germline V gene. In nucleotides, the CDR3 is TGTGCCAGCAGCTTCAAGAGTACTAGCGGTTACGAGCAGTACTTC. It encodes CASSFKSTSGYEQYF. The entire variable domain, with the rest obtained from reference TRBV7-6 and TRBJ2-7, is as follows: GAGVSQSPRYKVTKRGQDVALRCDPISGHVSLYWYRQALGQGPEFLTYFNYEAQQDKSGLPNDRFSAERPEGSISTLTIQRTEQRDSAMYRCASSFKSTSGYEQYFGPGTRLTVT.

CDR3 amino acids: CASSQDFRTGGKYEQYF. The CDR3 DNA is TGCGCCAGCAGCCAAGACTTTAGGACGGGAGGGAAGTACGAGCAGTACTTC. This sequence joins TRBV4-3 and TRBJ2-7, with 8 bases identical to TRBD2. The V segment lost 0 bases and the J segment 4 bases; nucleotides outside the gene matches: 11. The CDR3 loop spans 17 amino acids. Germline V gene data show CDR1 as LGHNA and CDR2 as YSLEER.

In this sample, this clone turned up a few times. This chain joins TRBV30 and TRBJ1-2; 9 bases match TRBD1. The CDR3 runs to 13 residues. Germline CDR1 reads GTSNPN; CDR2 reads SVGIG (reference sequence). V was clipped by 1 base and J by 6 bases; unmatched bases: 3. The CDR3 is CAWSEDRGHGYTF. CDR3 DNA: TGTGCCTGGAGTGAGGACAGGGGACATGGCTACACCTTC.

The V call is TRBV15, the J call TRBJ2-1; 11 bases agree with TRBD2. The CDR3 sequence is 17 residues long. Germline V gives CDR1 LNHNV, CDR2 YYDKDF (reference sequence). Trimming cost V 6 bases and J 8 bases; bases outside gene matches: 15. The chain's CDR3 is CATRPRLLAGEGYEQFF. CDR3 bases: TGTGCCACCAGGCCCCGATTACTAGCGGGAGAGGGGTATGAGCAGTTCTTC.

The chain combines TRBV27 with TRBJ2-2; TRBD2 matches 10 bases. Germline V gene data show CDR1 as MNHEY and CDR2 as SMNVEV (reference sequence). The J segment lost 5 bases and the V segment lost 5 bases, leaving 8 bases of the junction unmatched. The CDR3 covers 16 residues. The CDR3 reads CASSPTLAGATGELFF. Here the CDR3 DNA reads TGTGCCAGCAGTCCGACCCTAGCGGGAGCTACCGGGGAGCTGTTTTTT.

Details on this clone: Other DNA sequences of this sample code for an identical CDR3. CDR3 region: CASSIRGQPQHF. The CDR3 coding sequence is TGTGCCAGTAGTATAAGGGGGCAGCCCCAGCATTTT. The rearrangement uses TRBV19 and TRBJ1-5, with a possible D match to TRBD1 (6 bases). The germline V and J ends were trimmed by 2 bases and 7 bases, with 6 bases remaining between them. The CDR3 length is 12 residues. Looked up from germline, CDR1 is LNHDA and CDR2 is SQIVND (reference sequence). Combining the CDR3 with reference TRBV19 and TRBJ1-5 gives the whole variable domain DGGITQSPKYLFRKEGQNVTLSCEQNLNHDAMYWYRQDPGQGLRLIYYSQIVNDFQKGDIAEGYSVSREKKESFPLTVTSAQKNPTAFYLCASSIRGQPQHFGDGTRLSIL.

J is TRBJ2-1 and V is TRBV9; TRBD2 agrees at 13 bases. The V gene end was trimmed by 4 bases and the J gene end by 9 bases; junction bases not matched to a gene: 7. Germline CDR1 is SGDLS and CDR2 is YYNGEE. The CDR3 contains 15 residues. The CDR3 sequence is CASSILAGGSREQFF. CDR3 sequence (DNA): TGTGCCAGCAGCATACTAGCGGGAGGGTCCCGTGAGCAGTTCTTC.

The chain joins TRBV10-1 to TRBJ1-2; 8 nucleotides match TRBD1. CDR1 is WNHNN, CDR2 SYGVQD, per germline (reference sequence). V was pared by 2 bases and J by 4 bases, with 3 bases of the junction left unmatched. CDR3 size: 14 residues. The CDR3 here is CASSEGTGPYGYTF. The CDR3 nucleotides are TGCGCCAGCAGTGAGGGGACAGGTCCCTATGGCTACACCTTC.

As DNA, the CDR3 is TGTGCCAGCAGTTACTCGGAGGAAGCCGGGGAGCTGTTTTTT. Its protein product is CASSYSEEAGELFF. The genes are TRBV6-5 and TRBJ2-2; possibly TRBD2 for D (5 bases). The V end was cut by 0 bases, the J end by 6 bases, with 8 bases between. The CDR3 covers 14 residues. CDR1 and CDR2 (germline): MNHEY, SVGAGI.

The V and J genes are TRBV28 and TRBJ1-1; D is unclear. The CDR3 extends over 11 amino acids. The V and J ends lost 5 bases and 7 bases respectively, with 8 bases between them. The germline gives CDR1 MDHEN, CDR2 SYDVKM. The CDR3 region has the DNA TGTGCCAGCAGTCCCCCAGTTGAAGCTTTCTTT. It specifies CASSPPVEAFF. The variable domain in full, with the rest retrieved from reference TRBV28 and TRBJ1-1, is DVKVTQSSRYLVKRTGEKVFLECVQDMDHENMFWYRQDPGLGLRLIYFSYDVKMKEKGDIPEGYSVSREKKERFSLILESASTNQTSMYLCASSPPVEAFFGQGTRLTVV.

This clone appeared a single time. This sequence joins TRBV27 and TRBJ1-1, with D possibly TRBD1 on 6 matching bases. V lost 6 bases and J 5 bases, leaving 13 bases between the germline ends. There are 13 residues in the CDR3. Germline values: CDR1 MNHEY, CDR2 SMNVEV (reference sequence). CDR3 DNA: TGTGCCAGCAGCCGCCCAGGGGAAACTGAAGCTTTCTTT. Protein: CASSRPGETEAFF.

A few counts support this clone. V usage is TRBV4-1 and J usage is TRBJ1-1; TRBD1 agrees at 9 bases. V lost 4 bases, J lost 3 bases, and 6 bases stayed unmatched. The CDR3 has 15 residues. Per the germline V gene, CDR1 is MGHRA and CDR2 is YSYEKL. This CDR3 reads CASSRPRDRDTEAFF. The CDR3 nucleotides read TGCGCCAGCAGCCGACCCAGGGACAGGGACACTGAAGCTTTCTTT.

This chain links TRBV5-1 with TRBJ2-3; 11 bases fit TRBD2. J gave up 2 bases and V 4 bases, and 3 bases lay outside the gene matches. This CDR3 spans 15 amino acids. Germline CDR1 SGHRS, CDR2 YFSETQ. The CDR3 loop is CASSPSGRNTDTQYF. CDR3 coding DNA: TGCGCCAGCAGCCCTAGCGGGAGGAACACAGATACGCAGTATTTT.

The chain links TRBV10-1 to TRBJ1-5, with TRBD1 matching over 7 bases. The CDR3 loop spans 18 amino acids. V lost 5 bases, J lost 0 bases, and 13 bases stayed unmatched. The germline CDR1 and CDR2 sequences are WNHNN and SYGVQD (reference sequence). CDR3 loop: CASSFRTGTANSNQPQHF. The CDR3 nucleotides are TGCGCCAGCAGTTTTCGGACAGGTACCGCGAATAGCAATCAGCCCCAGCATTTT.

The chain couples TRBV30 to TRBJ2-3; a weak D match, TRBD1 (6 bases). Germline-derived CDR1 and CDR2 are GTSNPN and SVGIG (reference sequence). The length of the CDR3 is 15 residues. Trimming removed 1 base at V and 0 bases at J, with 11 bases between. CDR3 residues: CAWSATGPSTDTQYF. The CDR3 DNA is TGTGCCTGGAGTGCCACAGGGCCTAGCACAGATACGCAGTATTTT.

The chain couples TRBV5-6 to TRBJ2-5, with no clear D. V was clipped by 0 bases and J by 4 bases, with 10 bases between them. Germline V gives CDR1 SGHDT, CDR2 YYEEEE. The CDR3 sequence is 14 residues long. CDR3 nucleotide sequence: TGTGCCAGCAGCTTGGTCGAGAGTGGAGAGACCCAGTACTTC. The encoded protein is CASSLVESGETQYF.

The chain uses TRBV7-3 and TRBJ2-3; D may be TRBD2 (6 bases). Trimming stripped 5 bases from V and 11 bases from J, with 17 bases between. The CDR3 loop spans 13 amino acids. The germline CDR1 and CDR2 sequences are SGHTA and FQGTGA. The CDR3 loop is CASSGGTHGVQYF. CDR3 DNA sequence: TGTGCCAGCAGCGGCGGGACTCACGGTGTGCAGTATTTT.

The rearrangement joins TRBV19 to TRBJ1-5; tentatively, D is TRBD1 (6 bases). Looked up from germline, CDR1 is LNHDA and CDR2 is SQIVND (reference sequence). The CDR3 has 15 amino acids. Trimming stripped 8 bases from V and 1 base from J, with 15 bases between. The CDR3 sequence: CASLTRGGSNQPQHF. As DNA, the CDR3 is TGTGCCAGTTTAACTAGGGGGGGGAGCAATCAGCCCCAGCATTTT.

The chain is built from TRBV6-5 and TRBJ2-3, with TRBD1 as a possible D gene (6 bases). Looked up from germline, CDR1 is MNHEY and CDR2 is SVGAGI. Deletions cut 5 bases from V and 2 bases from J, with 11 bases between. This CDR3 comprises 14 residues. The CDR3 DNA follows: TGTGCCAGCAGTCGGACAGACTCCACAGATACGCAGTATTTT. Translating gives CASSRTDSTDTQYF.

This chain uses TRBV6-1 with TRBJ2-1; no definite D call. Germline V gene sequence: CDR1 MNHNS, CDR2 SASEGT. CDR3 length equals 13 residues. Trimming pared 7 bases from V and 0 bases from J, leaving 7 bases between. The CDR3 loop is CASNPSSYNEQFF. CDR3 coding DNA: TGTGCCAGCAACCCGAGCTCCTACAATGAGCAGTTCTTC.

The rearrangement joins TRBV19 to TRBJ2-6, with 8 bases identical to TRBD1. Germline assignment: CDR1 LNHDA and CDR2 SQIVND (reference sequence). CDR3 length: 18 amino acids. With V trimmed by 2 bases and J by 0 bases, 6 bases remained unmatched. The DNA for the CDR3 is TGTGCCAGTAGTATACCGGGGACAGGCGGCTCTGGGGCCAACGTCCTGACTTTC. Protein sequence: CASSIPGTGGSGANVLTF.

The rearrangement joins TRBV4-2 to TRBJ1-1; D is undetermined. The CDR3 length is 13 residues. The V and J ends lost 0 bases and 10 bases respectively, with 12 bases between them. Germline lookup yields CDR1 LGHNA and CDR2 YNFKEQ. The CDR3: CASSQEMRARAFF. The CDR3 bases are TGTGCCAGCAGCCAAGAGATGAGGGCGAGAGCTTTCTTT.

V and J are TRBV27 and TRBJ2-1; D gene uncertain. Germline lookup yields CDR1 MNHEY and CDR2 SMNVEV (reference sequence). The CDR3 loop spans 14 amino acids. The germline V and J ends were trimmed by 3 bases and 0 bases, with 6 bases remaining between them. The CDR3 DNA is TGTGCCAGCAGTTTTCTGAGCTCCTACAATGAGCAGTTCTTC. It codes for CASSFLSSYNEQFF.

V gene TRBV6-5 combines with J gene TRBJ1-4; D ambiguous. This CDR3 spans 11 amino acids. The germline CDR1 and CDR2 sequences are MNHEY and SVGAGI. The V and J ends lost 7 bases and 3 bases respectively, with 3 bases between them. The CDR3 reads CASTSNEKLFF. Here the CDR3 DNA reads TGTGCCAGCACCTCTAATGAAAAACTGTTTTTT.